The sequence of this T cell receptor (beta chain) was determined in a study of STAT5B mutations in CD4+ large granular lymphocyte leukemia. Points from the study as a whole: Top patient clones used TRBV06 genes more often: 8/27 versus 2/35 in controls.

For this clone: Its target is not known.

CDR1 and CDR2 (germline): SGHTA, FQGTGA. Trimming took off 0 bases at V and 1 base at J, with 18 bases between the two ends. CDR3 length equals 18 residues. Data came from immunoSEQ multiplex PCR; TCRdb stores just in-frame clones and leaves some out. The data show over 35,000 clones, about four fifths seen once. The V and J genes are TRBV7-3 and TRBJ1-1, with D possibly being TRBD1 (5 bases). The source of this sequence is a human donor in good health. Sequenced: CD4+ T cells from blood buffy coats. The CDR3 loop is CASSLTRPMGGRNTEAFF. The CDR3 DNA follows: TGTGCCAGCAGCTTAACCCGTCCCATGGGGGGGAGGAACACTGAAGCTTTCTTT.